Reported below is one TCR beta chain. This CDR3 has 13 residues. CDR1 and CDR2 (germline): SGHTA, FQGNSA. V was trimmed by 3 bases and J by 4 bases, leaving 9 bases between them. Sequencing libraries for TCR beta were prepared with iRepertoire HTBI primers and Arm-PCR of CDR3 regions. TCRdb passed the multiplex PCR reads through MiXCR, listing each CDR3 protein once. The sample lists 700,000 or so distinct CDR3 sequences; about 30% were seen once. This specimen belongs to a study of regulatory T cells in long-lasting Graves disease. Sample time point: persistent/refractory GD, antithyroid drugs over 5 years with positive TRAb. Following extraction of RNA from PBMCs, that RNA was used to make the TCR library.

This TCR was recovered from a female donor with Graves disease. The chain is built from TRBV7-2 and TRBJ1-2, with D possibly being TRBD1 (6 bases). Sequences were derived from peripheral blood mononuclear cells (PBMCs), sampled when the disease was refractory, from a patient treated with antithyroid drugs. The CDR3 DNA follows: TGTGCCAGCAGCTTCACAGGGATCTATGGCTACACCTTC. Protein product: CASSFTGIYGYTF.